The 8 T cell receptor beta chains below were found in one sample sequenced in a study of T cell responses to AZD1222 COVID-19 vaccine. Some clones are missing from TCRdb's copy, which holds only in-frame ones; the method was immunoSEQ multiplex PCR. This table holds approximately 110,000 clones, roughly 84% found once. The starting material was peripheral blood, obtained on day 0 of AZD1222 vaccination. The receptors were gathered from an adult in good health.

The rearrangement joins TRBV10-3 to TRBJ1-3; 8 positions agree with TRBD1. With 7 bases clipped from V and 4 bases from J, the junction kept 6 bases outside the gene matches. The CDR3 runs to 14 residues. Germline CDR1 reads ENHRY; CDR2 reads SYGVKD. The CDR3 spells CAINPGGAGNTIYF. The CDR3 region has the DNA TGTGCCATCAATCCAGGGGGCGCCGGAAACACCATATATTTT.

The CDR3 loop reads CASSLASSGSTDTQYF. CDR3 in DNA: TGCGCCAGCAGCTTGGCGTCTAGCGGAAGCACAGATACGCAGTATTTT. The chain carries TRBV5-1 and TRBJ2-3; 7 bases align to TRBD2. The CDR3 is 16 residues long. Germline V CDR1 and CDR2: SGHRS, YFSETQ. Trimming at V came to 0 bases and at J to 0 bases, leaving 4 bases not matched to a gene.

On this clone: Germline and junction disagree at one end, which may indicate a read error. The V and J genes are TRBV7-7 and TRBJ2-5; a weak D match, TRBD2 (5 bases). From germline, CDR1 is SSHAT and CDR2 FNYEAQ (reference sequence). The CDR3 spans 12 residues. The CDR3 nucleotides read TGTGCTAGCAGCTTGCAGAGCGGGACCCAGTACTTC. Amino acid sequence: CASSLQSGTQYF.

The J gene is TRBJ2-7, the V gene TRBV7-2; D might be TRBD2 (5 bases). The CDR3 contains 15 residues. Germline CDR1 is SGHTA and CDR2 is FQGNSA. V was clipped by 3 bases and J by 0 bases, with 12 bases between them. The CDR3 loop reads CASSLSSLSSYEQYF. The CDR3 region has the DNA TGTGCCAGCAGCTTGTCTAGCCTTAGCTCCTACGAGCAGTACTTC.

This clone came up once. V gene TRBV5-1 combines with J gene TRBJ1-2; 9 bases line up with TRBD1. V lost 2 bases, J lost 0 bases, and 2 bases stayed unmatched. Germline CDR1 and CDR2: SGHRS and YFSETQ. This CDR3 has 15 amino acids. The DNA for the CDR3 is TGCGCCAGCAGCTTAGGGACAGGGCCTAACTATGGCTACACCTTC. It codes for CASSLGTGPNYGYTF.

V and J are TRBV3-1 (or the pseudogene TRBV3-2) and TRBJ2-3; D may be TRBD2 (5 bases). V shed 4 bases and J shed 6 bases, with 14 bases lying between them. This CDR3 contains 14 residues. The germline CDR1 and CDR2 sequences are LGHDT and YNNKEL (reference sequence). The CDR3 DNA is TGTGCCAGCAGCCTAACTAGATCGTCGGATACGCAGTATTTT. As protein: CASSLTRSSDTQYF.

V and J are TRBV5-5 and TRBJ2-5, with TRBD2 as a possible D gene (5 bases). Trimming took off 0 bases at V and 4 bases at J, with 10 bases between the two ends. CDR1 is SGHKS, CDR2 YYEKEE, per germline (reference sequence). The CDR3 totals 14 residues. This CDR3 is CASSLETGRETQYF. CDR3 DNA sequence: TGTGCCAGCAGCTTGGAGACGGGGAGAGAGACCCAGTACTTC.

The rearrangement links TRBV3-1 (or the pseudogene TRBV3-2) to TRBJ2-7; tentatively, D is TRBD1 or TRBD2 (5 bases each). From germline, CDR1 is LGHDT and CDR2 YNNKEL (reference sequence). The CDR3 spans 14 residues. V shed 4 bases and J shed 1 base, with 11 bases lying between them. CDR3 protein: CASSRMGVSYEQYF. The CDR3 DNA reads TGTGCCAGCAGCCGTATGGGGGTTTCCTACGAGCAGTACTTC.